The sequence of this TCR beta chain was determined in a study of blood T cell repertoires in COVID-19. On the study more broadly: The United States, Italy and Spain supplied acute and convalescent COVID-19 samples.

Here immunoSEQ multiplex PCR was the method, and the copy in TCRdb shows in-frame clones only, minus some. The table lists more than 10,000 clones, 70% to 90% of them singletons. The V segment lost 7 bases and the J segment 1 base; nucleotides outside the gene matches: 0. Looked up from germline, CDR1 is SGHRS and CDR2 is YFSETQ. The CDR3 spans 13 residues. The sequence was collected from a human donor in a cohort sampled during active COVID-19. The sequenced material came from peripheral blood. The chain is built from TRBV5-1 and TRBJ2-3; 10 nucleotides align to TRBD2. CDR3 sequence reads: CASGLAGTDTQYF. For the CDR3, the DNA is TGCGCCAGCGGACTAGCGGGCACAGATACGCAGTATTTT. The full variable domain, with the rest looked up from reference TRBV5-1 and TRBJ2-3, is KAGVTQTPRYLIKTRGQQVTLSCSPISGHRSVSWYQQTPGQGLQFLFEYFSETQRNKGNFPGRFSGRQFSNSRSEMNVSTLELGDSALYLCASGLAGTDTQYFGPGTRLTVL.